Each of the 22 T cell receptor beta chains below was sequenced from the same sample in a study of blood T cells in healthy people across ages. PCR was performed a second time for about 6 to 12 cycles using a sample-barcoded 5' primer and a J-beta primer mix. One entry per CDR3 protein, called by TCRdb with MiXCR from the 5' RACE reads. The sample carries over 1,500,000 distinct CDR3 sequences, about 39% recorded once. The specimen sequenced was blood. These TCRs come from a human donor in good health.

This clonotype was recorded a few times. The chain joins TRBV7-9 to TRBJ1-2; D is possibly TRBD1 (5 bases). The CDR3 totals 14 residues. The V gene's germline CDR1 is SEHNR and CDR2 FQNEAQ (reference sequence). V gave up 4 bases and J gave up 8 bases, with 17 bases separating them. The CDR3 DNA follows: TGTGCCAGCAGCTCGGGGGGTTTGATTGGAGGCTACACCTTC. Translation: CASSSGGLIGGYTF.

The chain has TRBV5-1 and TRBJ2-7, with 7 bases fitting TRBD2. After removal of 3 bases from V and 6 bases from J, the junction contained 9 bases not matched to a gene. Germline CDR1 and CDR2: SGHRS and YFSETQ. The CDR3 is made up of 14 amino acids. Here the CDR3 reads CASSSNTGGSEQYF. CDR3 DNA: TGCGCCAGCAGCTCGAACACCGGGGGGTCCGAGCAGTACTTC.

This clonotype was counted only a few times. The rearrangement joins TRBV7-3 to TRBJ2-5; possibly TRBD2 for D (6 bases). Germline loops: CDR1 SGHTA, CDR2 FQGTGA. V was cut by 5 bases and J by 5 bases, with 18 bases left in between. The CDR3 loop spans 15 amino acids. The CDR3 is CASSPTGTPFETQYF. Written as DNA, the CDR3 is TGTGCCAGCAGCCCCACCGGGACTCCCTTCGAGACCCAGTACTTC.

The V gene is TRBV7-2, the J gene TRBJ1-2, with D possibly TRBD1 on 5 matching bases. Germline V gives CDR1 SGHTA, CDR2 FQGNSA. This CDR3 region has 13 residues. Trimming removed 1 base at V and 8 bases at J, with 11 bases between. The CDR3 DNA sequence: TGTGCCAGCAGCTTAGGAGCGAACAGGGGCTACACCTTC. Protein: CASSLGANRGYTF. The whole variable domain, remainder taken from reference TRBV7-2 and TRBJ1-2, is GAGVSQSPSNKVTEKGKDVELRCDPISGHTALYWYRQSLGQGLEFLIYFQGNSAPDKSGLPSDRFSAERTGGSVSTLTIQRTQQEDSAVYLCASSLGANRGYTFGSGTRLTVV.

This clonotype was seen repeatedly, ten times or more. The chain joins TRBV3-1 to TRBJ2-1; TRBD2 matches 9 bases. Germline CDR1 reads LGHDT; CDR2 reads YNNKEL (reference sequence). This CDR3 is 24 amino acids long. Trimming at V came to 0 bases and at J to 0 bases, leaving 24 bases not matched to a gene. CDR3 loop: CASSQEWGTSRITRFLSSYNEQFF. DNA for the CDR3: TGTGCCAGCAGCCAAGAGTGGGGGACTAGCCGAATAACGAGGTTCCTGAGCTCCTACAATGAGCAGTTCTTC.

The chain joins TRBV18 to TRBJ2-2; TRBD2 matches 8 bases. The J segment lost 4 bases and the V segment lost 0 bases, leaving 7 bases of the junction unmatched. Germline V gene lookup returns CDR1 KGHSH and CDR2 LQKENI. CDR3 length equals 17 residues. The CDR3 nucleotides are TGTGCCAGCTCACCACCCGCGGCGGGGGGTTCCACCGGGGAGCTGTTTTTT. Protein product: CASSPPAAGGSTGELFF.

This chain connects TRBV9 to TRBJ2-5; 8 bases line up with TRBD1. CDR3 length equals 16 residues. CDR1 is SGDLS, CDR2 YYNGEE, per germline. Trimming at V came to 0 bases and at J to 0 bases, leaving 4 bases not matched to a gene. CDR3 sequence: CASSVVGQGYQETQYF. As DNA, the CDR3 is TGTGCCAGCAGCGTAGTAGGACAGGGCTACCAAGAGACCCAGTACTTC. Full variable domain (remainder filled in from reference TRBV9 and TRBJ2-5): DSGVTQTPKHLITATGQRVTLRCSPRSGDLSVYWYQQSLDQGLQFLIQYYNGEERAKGNILERFSAQQFPDLHSELNLSSLELGDSALYFCASSVVGQGYQETQYFGPGTRLLVL.

A few counts support this clonotype. The gene calls are TRBV6-6 and TRBJ1-5; TRBD1 agrees at 7 bases. V lost 2 bases to trimming and J lost 4 bases; unmatched junction nucleotides: 5. The CDR3 is 15 amino acids. Germline values: CDR1 MNHNY, CDR2 SVGAGI (reference sequence). CDR3 residues: CASSYEGADNQPQHF. CDR3 nucleotide sequence: TGTGCCAGCAGTTACGAGGGGGCGGATAATCAGCCCCAGCATTTT.

The chain uses TRBV4-1 and TRBJ1-2; no definite D call. V was clipped by 0 bases and J by 2 bases, with 7 bases between them. Germline CDR1 MGHRA, CDR2 YSYEKL. The CDR3 consists of 14 residues. The CDR3 DNA reads as TGCGCCAGCAGCCAAGATTCGTGGAACTATGGCTACACCTTC. Translated: CASSQDSWNYGYTF.

This clonotype was seen a few times. The chain couples TRBV5-1 to TRBJ1-1; a weak D match, TRBD1 (5 bases). With 4 bases removed from V and 6 bases from J, the gap between germline ends came to 13 bases. Germline V lookup: CDR1 SGHRS, CDR2 YFSETQ. The CDR3 sequence is 13 residues long. CDR3: CASSKGVEAEAFF. The CDR3 nucleotides are TGCGCCAGCAGCAAAGGGGTGGAGGCTGAAGCTTTCTTT. Together with reference TRBV5-1 and TRBJ1-1, the CDR3 gives the full variable domain: KAGVTQTPRYLIKTRGQQVTLSCSPISGHRSVSWYQQTPGQGLQFLFEYFSETQRNKGNFPGRFSGRQFSNSRSEMNVSTLELGDSALYLCASSKGVEAEAFFGQGTRLTVV.

CDR3 loop: CASSLARQGREKLFF. CDR3 sequence (DNA): TGTGCCAGCAGTTTAGCACGACAGGGCCGGGAAAAACTGTTTTTT. V gene TRBV28 combines with J gene TRBJ1-4, with 7 bases fitting TRBD1. Trimming cost V 2 bases and J 8 bases; bases outside gene matches: 8. Germline CDR1 MDHEN, CDR2 SYDVKM. CDR3 length: 15 amino acids.

This clonotype was counted only a few times. This rearrangement joins TRBV11-2 to TRBJ2-5; no firm D call. The better agreement between TRBJ2-7 and the DNA end casts doubt on the J call. Looked up from germline, CDR1 is SGHAT and CDR2 is FQNNGV. The CDR3 totals 13 residues. The CDR3 DNA follows: TGTGCCAGCAGCTTAAATAGGTTTAACGAGCAGTACTTC. Its translation: CASSLNRFNEQYF.

This clonotype appeared a few times. The V call is TRBV5-1, the J call TRBJ2-7, with D perhaps being TRBD1 or TRBD2 (5 bases each). The V end was cut by 3 bases, the J end by 5 bases, with 12 bases between. CDR3 size: 13 residues. The germline V gene has CDR1 SGHRS and CDR2 YFSETQ. CDR3 protein: CASSYRDGNEQYF. Here the CDR3 DNA reads TGCGCCAGCAGCTACCGGGACGGCAACGAGCAGTACTTC.

J is TRBJ2-5 and V is TRBV7-9; the match to TRBD2 covers 10 bases. Germline CDR1 SEHNR, CDR2 FQNEAQ (reference sequence). The CDR3 contains 16 residues. Trimming removed 4 bases from V and 3 bases from J; junction bases left unmatched: 8. The CDR3 is CASSSPTSGHEETQYF. The CDR3 nucleotides read TGTGCCAGCAGCTCCCCGACTAGCGGGCACGAAGAGACCCAGTACTTC.

V gene TRBV4-3 combines with J gene TRBJ2-5, with 9 bases lining up with TRBD2. This CDR3 region has 15 residues. Germline values: CDR1 LGHNA, CDR2 YSLEER. Unmatched junction bases numbered 2, after V lost 0 bases and J lost 3 bases. DNA of the CDR3: TGCGCCAGCAGCCAAGATGCTAGCGGGGAAGAGACCCAGTACTTC. Translated: CASSQDASGEETQYF.

The chain combines TRBV6-5 with TRBJ1-2; possibly TRBD1 for D (5 bases). The CDR3 contains 15 residues. CDR1 is MNHEY and CDR2 is SVGAGI in the germline V gene. The V and J ends lost 0 bases and 8 bases respectively, with 16 bases between them. The CDR3 nucleotides read TGTGCCAGCAGTTACTCTAGCAGCAGGGTTGGGGGCTACACCTTC. This codes for CASSYSSSRVGGYTF.

The chain carries TRBV20-1 and TRBJ2-5; TRBD2 agrees at 8 bases. CDR1 is DFQATT, CDR2 SNEGSKA, per germline (reference sequence). The CDR3 extends over 15 amino acids. The J segment lost 5 bases and the V segment lost 2 bases, leaving 10 bases of the junction unmatched. CDR3 in amino acids: CSARPAGGLRETQYF. CDR3 nucleotide sequence: TGCAGTGCTAGACCCGCGGGGGGACTGCGGGAGACCCAGTACTTC.

This clonotype has more than one count but fewer than ten. This sequence joins TRBV6-5 and TRBJ1-5, with D possibly TRBD1 on 5 matching bases. CDR1 is MNHEY, CDR2 SVGAGI, per germline. This CDR3 comprises 22 residues. V gave up 2 bases and J gave up 4 bases, with 33 bases separating them. As DNA, the CDR3 is TGTGCCAGCAGTTACACACCCGAACCAGGAACGAAGCTCCGGGACGAAAATCAGCCCCAGCATTTT. Amino acids: CASSYTPEPGTKLRDENQPQHF.

The rearrangement uses TRBV12-3 or TRBV12-4 and TRBJ2-1; D is undetermined. V was shortened by 8 bases and J by 5 bases, with 16 bases between the two germline ends. The CDR3 has 14 amino acids. CDR3 loop: CASRPLTGDNEQFF. The DNA of the CDR3 is TGTGCCAGCCGCCCCCTCACTGGGGACAATGAGCAGTTCTTC.

The CDR3 sequence is CASSRGQGRFEAFF. DNA of the CDR3: TGCGCCAGCAGTCGGGGACAGGGGCGTTTTGAAGCTTTCTTT. The chain combines TRBV5-1 with TRBJ1-1; TRBD1 agrees at 10 bases. Germline CDR1 SGHRS, CDR2 YFSETQ. This CDR3 is 14 amino acids long. V was clipped by 5 bases and J by 7 bases; unmatched bases: 8.

This CDR3 reads CASSAGGLKTQYF. The CDR3 DNA reads as TGTGCCAGCAGTGCGGGGGGGCTAAAGACCCAGTACTTC. This rearrangement joins TRBV12-3 or TRBV12-4 to TRBJ2-5, with 9 positions matching TRBD2. There are 13 residues in the CDR3. Unmatched junction bases numbered 4, after V lost 5 bases and J lost 6 bases.

This clonotype was observed a few times. The rearrangement uses TRBV29-1 and TRBJ2-5; 9 positions agree with TRBD1. The CDR3 consists of 12 residues. The germline V gene encodes CDR1 SQVTM and CDR2 ANQGSEA. The V gene end was trimmed by 4 bases and the J gene end by 7 bases; junction bases not matched to a gene: 4. The CDR3 here is CSVVGQGMTQYF. CDR3 nucleotide sequence: TGCAGCGTTGTAGGACAGGGGATGACCCAGTACTTC.